The source of this T cell receptor beta chain is a study of cytomegalovirus exposure and HLA in healthy donors. The PCR employed 60 Vbeta primers together with 13 Jbeta primers. Only in-frame clones appear in the TCRdb table, and some are missing; sequencing was by immunoSEQ multiplex PCR. The sample holds about 120,000 clones, 80% to 85% seen once. A remark on this clone: Different DNA sequences within this sample yield the same CDR3.

This CDR3 is built from 14 residues. V dropped 3 bases and J dropped 5; count of bases not matched to a gene: 5. Per germline, CDR1 LNHDA and CDR2 SQIVND (reference sequence). The V gene is TRBV19, the J gene TRBJ2-5; the match to TRBD1 covers 8 bases. The sequenced material came from PBMCs. This clonotype was sampled from a woman aged 25 to 39 in good health and CMV-seronegative. In DNA form, the CDR3 reads TGTGCCAGTAGTATCCAGGGGGCCGGGGAGACCCAGTACTTC. Translating gives CASSIQGAGETQYF.